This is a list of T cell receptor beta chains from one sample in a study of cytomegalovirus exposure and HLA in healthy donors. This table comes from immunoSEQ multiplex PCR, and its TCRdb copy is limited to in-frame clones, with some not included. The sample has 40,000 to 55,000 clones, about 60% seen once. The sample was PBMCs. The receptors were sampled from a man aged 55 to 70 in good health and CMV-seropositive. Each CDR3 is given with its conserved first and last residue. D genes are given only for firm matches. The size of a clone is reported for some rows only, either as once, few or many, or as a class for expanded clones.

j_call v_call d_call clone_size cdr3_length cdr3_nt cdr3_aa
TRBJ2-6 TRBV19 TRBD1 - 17 TGTGCCAGCACTTACAGGGGTCGAACCTCTGGGGCCAACGTCCTGACTTTC CASTYRGRTSGANVLTF
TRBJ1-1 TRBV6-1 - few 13 TGTGCCAGCACGTTGCGGATGAACACTGAAGCTTTCTTT CASTLRMNTEAFF
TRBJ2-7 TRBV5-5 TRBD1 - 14 TGTGCCAGCAGCTTAGTGACAGGGATGGGGGAGCAGTACTTC CASSLVTGMGEQYF
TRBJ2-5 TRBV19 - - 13 TGTGCCAGTAGTACGGGACTCCAAGGGACCCAGTACTTC CASSTGLQGTQYF
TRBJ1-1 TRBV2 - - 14 TGTGCCAGCAAGCCCTTGGGAGTAGGGACTGAAGCTTTCTTT CASKPLGVGTEAFF
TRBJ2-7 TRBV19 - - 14 TGTGCCAGTAGTATGAGGGTGCGGTCCTACGAGCAGTACTTC CASSMRVRSYEQYF
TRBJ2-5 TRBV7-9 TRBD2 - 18 TGTGCCAGCAGCTCCGATAGCCCGACTAGCGGGAGTTATGAGACCCAGTACTTC CASSSDSPTSGSYETQYF
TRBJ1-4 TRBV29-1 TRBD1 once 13 TGCAGCGGCCGGACAGGGGGCGGTGAAAAACTGTTTTTT CSGRTGGGEKLFF
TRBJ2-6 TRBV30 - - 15 TGTGCCTGGAATTCCGTTTTCTCTGGGGCCAACGTCCTGACTTTC CAWNSVFSGANVLTF
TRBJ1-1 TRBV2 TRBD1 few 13 TGTGCCAGCAGCGGGACAGGGCCTTCTGAAGCTTTCTTT CASSGTGPSEAFF
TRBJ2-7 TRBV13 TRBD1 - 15 TGTGCCAGCAGCTTAGGAGGGCGGACAGGGGGCGAGCAGTACTTC CASSLGGRTGGEQYF
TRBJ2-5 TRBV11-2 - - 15 TGTGCCAGCAGCCCTCCGGGACATTCCCAAGAGACCCAGTACTTC CASSPPGHSQETQYF
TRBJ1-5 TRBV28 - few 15 TGTGCCAGCAGTGGATGGGGGCGAGGGTATCAGCCCCAGCATTTT CASSGWGRGYQPQHF
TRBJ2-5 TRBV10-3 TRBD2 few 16 TGTGCCAGCAGCCGATCGTTAGCGGGGGTCCAAGAGACCCAGTACTTC CASSRSLAGVQETQYF
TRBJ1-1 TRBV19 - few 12 TGTGCCAGTAGTCGCGGACAGATTGAAGCTTTCTTT CASSRGQIEAFF
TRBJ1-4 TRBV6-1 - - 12 TGTACCAGCAGTGAACTACCTGTCCAACTGTTTTTT CTSSELPVQLFF
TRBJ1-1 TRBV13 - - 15 TGTGCCAGCAGCTTAAACAGGAGAATGAACACTGAAGCTTTCTTT CASSLNRRMNTEAFF
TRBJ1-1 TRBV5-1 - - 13 TGCGCCAGCAGCTTGGAGGGGCAGGGTGAAGCTTTCTTT CASSLEGQGEAFF
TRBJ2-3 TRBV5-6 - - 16 TGTGCCAGCAGTCGGCCGCCAAGGGGGGGAACAGATACGCAGTATTTT CASSRPPRGGTDTQYF
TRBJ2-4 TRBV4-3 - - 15 TGCGCCAGCAGCCAAGATCGGTTATCCAAAAACATTCAGTACTTC CASSQDRLSKNIQYF
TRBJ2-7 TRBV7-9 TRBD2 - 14 TGTGCCAGCAGCGAAGCCGGACTAGACTACGAGCAGTACTTC CASSEAGLDYEQYF
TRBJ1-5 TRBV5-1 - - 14 TGCGCCCGATTACAGCAGGGAAGCAATCAGCCCCAGCATTTT CARLQQGSNQPQHF
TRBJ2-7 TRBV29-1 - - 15 TGCAGCGTTAGGTCTCATTCTGGGGGCGGAGACGAGCAGTACTTC CSVRSHSGGGDEQYF
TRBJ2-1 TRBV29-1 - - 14 TGCAGCGTTGCTACCGGGACAAACTACAATGAGCAGTTCTTC CSVATGTNYNEQFF
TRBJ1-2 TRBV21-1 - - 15 TGTGCCAGCAGCGGGCGGACAGGGGTGGGCTATGGCTACACCTTC CASSGRTGVGYGYTF
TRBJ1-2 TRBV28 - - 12 TGTGCCAGCAGCCTTCCTGTTGATGGCTACACCTTC CASSLPVDGYTF
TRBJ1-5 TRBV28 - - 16 TGTGCCAGCAGCTATACAGGGTTCTATAGCAATCAGCCCCAGCATTTT CASSYTGFYSNQPQHF
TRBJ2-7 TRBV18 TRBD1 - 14 TGTGCCAGCTCACCACTGACAGGGCCCTACGAGCAGTACTTC CASSPLTGPYEQYF
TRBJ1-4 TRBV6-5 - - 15 TGTGCCAGCAGTTCCCGGGGAGCGCCTAATGAAAAACTGTTTTTT CASSSRGAPNEKLFF
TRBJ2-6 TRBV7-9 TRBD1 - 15 TGTGCCAGCGACCGACAGGGGGCTGGGGCCAACGTCCTGACTTTC CASDRQGAGANVLTF
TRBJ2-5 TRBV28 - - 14 TGTGCCAACAGTCAGGGGTTATTCCAAGAGACCCAGTACTTC CANSQGLFQETQYF
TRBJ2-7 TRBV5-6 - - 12 TGTGCCAGCAGCTCGGGGTCCGGCGAGCAGTACTTC CASSSGSGEQYF
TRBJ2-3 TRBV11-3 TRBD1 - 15 TGTGCCAGCAGTTTAGGACAGGGGAGCACAGATACGCAGTATTTT CASSLGQGSTDTQYF
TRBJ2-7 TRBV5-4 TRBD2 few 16 TGTGCCAGCAGCCCCCCGGGTGGAGCGGGGGGGAGGGAGCAGTACTTC CASSPPGGAGGREQYF
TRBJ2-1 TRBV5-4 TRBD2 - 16 TGTGCCAGCAGCGCTGGGACTAGCGGGACTAAGAATGAGCAGTTCTTC CASSAGTSGTKNEQFF
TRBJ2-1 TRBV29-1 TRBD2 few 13 TGCAGCGTTGGAGCGGGAGTGGGGAATGAGCAGTTCTTC CSVGAGVGNEQFF
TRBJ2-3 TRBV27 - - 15 TGTGCCAGCAGCCCAGGCGCGTCACCCACAGATACGCAGTATTTT CASSPGASPTDTQYF
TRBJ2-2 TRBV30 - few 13 TGTGCCTGGAAGCCCCTTAACACCGGGGAGCTGTTTTTT CAWKPLNTGELFF
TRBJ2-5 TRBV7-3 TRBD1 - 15 TGTGCCAGCAGCTTAACGTTAGGGGGCCTGGAGACCCAGTACTTC CASSLTLGGLETQYF
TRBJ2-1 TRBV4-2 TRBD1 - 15 TGTGCCAGCAGCCACCTGGGAGGACAGGGCTATGAGCAGTTCTTC CASSHLGGQGYEQFF
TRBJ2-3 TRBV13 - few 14 TGTGCCAGCAGCTTAGAGGGGGTTGGGGATACGCAGTATTTT CASSLEGVGDTQYF
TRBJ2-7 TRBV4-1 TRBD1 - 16 TGCGCCAGCAGCACGGACAGGGTTGGACTCCGGAACGAGCAGTACTTC CASSTDRVGLRNEQYF
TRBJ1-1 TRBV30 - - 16 TGTGCCTGGAGACCAGAGACAGGATCAACGGACACTGAAGCTTTCTTT CAWRPETGSTDTEAFF
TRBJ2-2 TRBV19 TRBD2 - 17 TGTGCCAGTAGTATACTTCCCCTAGCGGGAGATATCGGGGAGCTGTTTTTT CASSILPLAGDIGELFF
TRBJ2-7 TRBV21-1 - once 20 TGTGCCAGCAGCAAAATAATGTGTCGTAGCGGGAGGGCCATTGCCTACGAGCAGTACTTC CASSKIMCRSGRAIAYEQYF
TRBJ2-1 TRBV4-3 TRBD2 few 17 TGCGCCAGCAGCCAAGTATTTGTGCTAGCGGCCAACAATGAGCAGTTCTTC CASSQVFVLAANNEQFF
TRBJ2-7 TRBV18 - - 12 TGTGCCAGCTCACCTGACAGTTACGAGCAGTACTTC CASSPDSYEQYF
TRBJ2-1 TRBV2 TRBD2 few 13 TGTGCCAGCAGTGAAGTTAGTAGCGGGAGGCAGTTCTTC CASSEVSSGRQFF
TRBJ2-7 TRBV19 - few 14 TGTGCCAGTATGTGGGCTGGCAATTCCTACGAGCAGTACTTC CASMWAGNSYEQYF
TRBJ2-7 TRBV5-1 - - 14 TGCGCCAGCAGGCTCTCGCAGGAAACCTACGAGCAGTACTTC CASRLSQETYEQYF
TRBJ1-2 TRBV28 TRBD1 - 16 TGTGCCAGCTACGGGACAGGGGGAACCCTCCGCTATGGCTACACCTTC CASYGTGGTLRYGYTF
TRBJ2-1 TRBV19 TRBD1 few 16 TGTGCCAGTCGAAGTATCCGGGACAGCACCTACAATGAGCAGTTCTTC CASRSIRDSTYNEQFF